This T cell receptor beta chain was recorded in a study of radiotherapy plus CTLA-4 blockade in lung cancer (dated by TCRdb to about 2018). Study-wide context: Objective responses were observed in around 20% of enrolled patients, and disease control was achieved in around 30%. The research as a whole found: After treatment with radiotherapy and ipilimumab, TCR clones that originated in tumors expanded in peripheral blood. Early dynamic changes in blood T cell clones, together with increased serum interferon-beta after radiation, were reported as the strongest predictors of response.

With regard to this clone: There is no known antigen for this receptor. It has no much larger one-base neighbor in the sample; base qualities were not kept.

The CDR3, cysteine through phenylalanine, is 14 amino acids long. Only the CDR3 portion is preserved as DNA: 42 bases, with reading frame beginning at the first base. Cut back by 8 bases and 6 bases, the V and J ends lie 19 bases apart. The germline V gene (reference sequence) gives CDR1 as MNHNY and CDR2 as SVGAGI. The study tested focal radiation therapy combined with CTLA-4 blockade (ipilimumab) in patients with chemo-refractory metastatic non-small-cell lung cancer. Library construction relied on the immunoSEQ multiplex PCR assay. Entries here come from immuneACCESS through TCRdb and include only in-frame sequences with V and J called. Some clones fail to appear in such tables; in the studies checked, an unresolved V gene covers under half of the shortfall, and the cause of the remainder is unknown. Within this sample are tens of thousands of clones, with approximately 86% of them counted one time only. Of the sample, approximately 2% is held by the ten largest clones.

Sequencing was performed on peripheral blood, taken from a patient treated with radiotherapy plus ipilimumab. The chain joins TRBV6-6 to TRBJ1-1, with no reliable assignment of the D segment. This TCR came from a human donor with non-small cell lung cancer who had a partial response to radiotherapy plus ipilimumab. The CDR3 has the sequence CASDHTRGSSEAFF. The nucleotide sequence is TGTGCCAGCGATCACACCCGGGGATCCTCTGAAGCTTTCTTT.